This TCR beta chain was identified in a study of blood T cells in healthy people across ages. Study-wide context: When template switching was applied, about one barcoded beta molecule was captured per two T cells.

CDR1 is LGHDT and CDR2 is YNNKEL in the germline V gene (reference sequence). Trimming took 4 bases from V and 6 from J, leaving 16 bases between them. The CDR3 has 15 residues. The second PCR ran about 6 to 12 cycles with a sample-barcoded 5' primer and J-beta primers. The template-switch adaptor was a 5' adaptor with 12 random nucleotides. It tagged each cDNA molecule. TCRdb called the 5' RACE reads again in MiXCR, with one record for every CDR3 protein. The sample lists about 630,000 distinct CDR3 sequences; under 25% were seen once. The TCR originated in a man aged 65 to 79 in good health. What was sequenced was blood. The chain couples TRBV3-1 to TRBJ2-1; no reliable D call. CDR3 nucleotide sequence: TGTGCCAGCAGCCCCGTCGGGCCGCGAATCAATGAGCAGTTCTTC. Its translation: CASSPVGPRINEQFF.